A selection of T cell receptor beta chains follows, all from one sample in a study of cytomegalovirus exposure and HLA in healthy donors. Sequencing used immunoSEQ multiplex PCR; TCRdb keeps in-frame clones, though not all of them. The table has more than 130,000 clones, about 91% seen once. The specimen was PBMCs. Receptor source: a woman aged 18-29 years in good health and CMV-seropositive. Each CDR3 is given with its conserved first and last residue. The D gene is left open where the match is weak. A row's size may be missing; if present it is once, few, many or a size class.

>few|TRBJ1-5|TRBV28|-
TGTGCCAGCAGTTTAGAGAGCGGGGTTTGGAGTCAGCCCCAGCATTTT
CASSLESGVWSQPQHF
>once|TRBJ2-2|TRBV28|TRBD2
TGTGCCAGCCGATCGAGACTAGCGGGCACCGGGGAGCTGTTTTTT
CASRSRLAGTGELFF
>-|TRBJ2-5|TRBV7-7|-
TGTGCTAGCGGGCACAGGGAAAGAGGAGAGACCCAGTACTTC
CASGHRERGETQYF
>-|TRBJ2-7|TRBV2|TRBD2
TGTGCCAGCAGTGAAGCGCTTAGTTTAGGGACTAGCGCCTCCTACGAGCAGTACTTC
CASSEALSLGTSASYEQYF
>-|TRBJ1-2|TRBV15|-
TGTGCCACCAGCAGCGATAGACATAACCAGAACTATGGCTACACCTTC
CATSSDRHNQNYGYTF
>-|TRBJ1-2|TRBV7-8|-
TGTGCCAGCAGCTTAGGACAGCCGTACTATGGCTACACCTTC
CASSLGQPYYGYTF
>-|TRBJ1-2|TRBV6-1|-
TGTGCCAGCAGTGGGACAGTCAACTATGGCTACACCTTC
CASSGTVNYGYTF
>-|TRBJ1-5|TRBV10-3|-
TGTGCCATCAGTGAGTCACGGGTTAATCAGCCCCAGCATTTT
CAISESRVNQPQHF
>-|TRBJ1-2|TRBV10-3|-
TGTGCCATAAGGACAGTTTCCGACTACACCTTC
CAIRTVSDYTF
>once|TRBJ1-1|TRBV4-1|-
TGCGCCAGCAGCCCCACCGGGACTTACGGGACTGAAGCTTTCTTT
CASSPTGTYGTEAFF
>-|TRBJ1-3|TRBV15|-
TGTGCCACCAGCAGAGGGGGGGGCCACGTCTCCTCTGGAAACACCATATATTTT
CATSRGGGHVSSGNTIYF
>few|TRBJ1-2|TRBV19|-
TGTGCCAGCTTCGAAACGGCACAGGGCTATGGCTACACCTTC
CASFETAQGYGYTF
>few|TRBJ1-6|TRBV5-1|-
TGCGCCAGCAGTCTTGACAATAATTCACCCCTCCACTTT
CASSLDNNSPLHF
>-|TRBJ2-3|TRBV5-1|-
TGCGCCAGCAGCTTGTTTGTTCCCGGAGATACGCAGTATTTT
CASSLFVPGDTQYF
>-|TRBJ2-7|TRBV20-1|-
TGCAGTGGCGGGGATAACTACGAGCAGTACTTC
CSGGDNYEQYF
>-|TRBJ1-1|TRBV6-5|-
TGTGCCAGCAGTTTGAATAGAGGCTTGGGGAACACTGAAGCTTTCTTT
CASSLNRGLGNTEAFF
>-|TRBJ1-2|TRBV6-6|-
TGTGCCAGCAGCCGACAGGAGTATGGCTACACCTTC
CASSRQEYGYTF
>-|TRBJ2-7|TRBV5-1|TRBD1
TGCGCCAGCAGCTTTGGCAGGGGGCTTTACGAGCAGTACTTC
CASSFGRGLYEQYF
>-|TRBJ2-3|TRBV11-3|-
TGTGCCAGCAGCTCCCCTGGGAGCGGGCGGCATTTCACAGATACGCAGTATTTT
CASSSPGSGRHFTDTQYF
>-|TRBJ2-3|TRBV6-5|TRBD1
TGTGCCAGCAGTTACTCGCCCCTAGGGGGCAGAGATACGCAGTATTTT
CASSYSPLGGRDTQYF
>once|TRBJ2-7|TRBV29-1|-
TGCAGCGTTGAACAGGATACGCCCTACGAGCAGTACTTC
CSVEQDTPYEQYF
>-|TRBJ2-2|TRBV5-1|-
TGCGCCAGCAGCAGGTCCAGGGTCGGCACCGGGGAGCTGTTTTTT
CASSRSRVGTGELFF
>-|TRBJ1-5|TRBV5-8|-
TGTGCCAGCAGCTTGTCGGCGGGGACCCAGCATTTT
CASSLSAGTQHF
>-|TRBJ1-6|TRBV5-3|-
TGTGCCAGAAGCTTGGAAGGATCTGCACTACTCAGCTCCTATAATTCACCCCTCCACTTT
CARSLEGSALLSSYNSPLHF
>-|TRBJ2-2|TRBV19|-
TGTGCCAGTAGTATTTTCCGGCCCGGCGGGTCGAACACCGGGGAGCTGTTTTTT
CASSIFRPGGSNTGELFF
>once|TRBJ1-1|TRBV6-5|-
TGTGCCAGCAGGGAGGCTAACACTGAAGCTTTCTTT
CASREANTEAFF
>-|TRBJ1-1|TRBV10-3|-
TGTGCCATCAGTGAAGGTCCGACGGGGAACACTGAAGCTTTCTTT
CAISEGPTGNTEAFF
>-|TRBJ1-2|TRBV30|-
TGTGCCTGGAGTGTACCCCGGGGGGGTTATGGCTACACCTTC
CAWSVPRGGYGYTF
>-|TRBJ1-2|TRBV7-2|-
TGTGCCAGCAGTAGGGGCTTGTATGGCTACACCTTC
CASSRGLYGYTF
>-|TRBJ1-1|TRBV18|-
TGTGCCAGCTCACGAAACAGGGACACTGAAGCTTTCTTT
CASSRNRDTEAFF
>-|TRBJ2-3|TRBV27|-
TGTGCCAGCAGTCCCGGGTCCCTAAGGCCCGATACGCAGTATTTT
CASSPGSLRPDTQYF
>many|TRBJ1-1|TRBV9|-
TGTGCCAGCAGCGTAGAGGTCCGGGACACTGAAGCTTTCTTT
CASSVEVRDTEAFF
>-|TRBJ2-3|TRBV10-3|-
TGTGCCATCAGTGAGTCCGCAGATACGCAGTATTTT
CAISESADTQYF
>-|TRBJ1-5|TRBV10-3|TRBD1
TGTGCCATCAGTGAGTCGAGACAGGGGGCTCGTAATCAGCCCCAGCATTTT
CAISESRQGARNQPQHF
>-|TRBJ2-1|TRBV10-3|TRBD2
TGTGCCATCAGTGCTCCGGGACTAGCGGCCCAAGCGAATGAGCAGTTCTTC
CAISAPGLAAQANEQFF
>-|TRBJ2-2|TRBV5-1|-
TGCGCCAGCAGCTTGCGTAGAAACACCGGGGAGCTGTTTTTT
CASSLRRNTGELFF
>-|TRBJ2-5|TRBV5-1|-
TGCGCCAGCAGCTTGGCTGGTCAGGGCGCCGGAGAGACCCAGTACTTC
CASSLAGQGAGETQYF
>once|TRBJ1-4|TRBV2|-
TGTGCCAGCGGTCGTCTCGGGGAAAAACTGTTTTTT
CASGRLGEKLFF
>-|TRBJ2-1|TRBV7-3|TRBD2
TGTGCCAGCAGCTCGAGCGGGGGGCACAATGAGCAGTTCTTC
CASSSSGGHNEQFF
>-|TRBJ2-3|TRBV11-3|TRBD2
TGTGCCAGCAGCTTAGGGGGCAGGGGTCCCTTATCACAGGGACTAGCATTT
CASSLGGRGPLSQGLAF
>-|TRBJ1-2|TRBV27|-
TGTGCCAGCAGTACTCGGGGAGGGTTAAACTATGGCTACACCTTC
CASSTRGGLNYGYTF
>-|TRBJ2-7|TRBV11-2|-
TGTGCCAGCAGTCTTGACAGGACGAGCTCCTACGAGCAGTACTTC
CASSLDRTSSYEQYF
>-|TRBJ2-2|TRBV18|TRBD1
TGTGCCAGCTCACCGGGGACAGGGCCGAGCACCGGGGAGCTGTTTTTT
CASSPGTGPSTGELFF
>-|TRBJ2-5|TRBV6-4|TRBD2
TGTGCCAGCAGTGACGGGGGGGTAAGCGGGAGGGGGCAAGAGACCCAGTACTTC
CASSDGGVSGRGQETQYF
>-|TRBJ2-1|TRBV10-1|TRBD2
TGCGCCAGCAGTGCGACCACCGGGACTAGCGGGATTCTGGTCCATGAGCAGTTCTTC
CASSATTGTSGILVHEQFF